The rows below give T cell receptor beta chains drawn from one sample of a study of T cell repertoires in cytomegalovirus infection. TCRdb called the reads again in MiXCR, with one record for every CDR3 protein. The sample records approximately 160,000 distinct CDR3 sequences, approximately 17% being singletons. Input material: CD8+ T cells from PBMCs. The receptors here all came from a human donor in good health (CMV status not recorded). Some clones in this sample may be carry-over from other donors' samples. CDR3s include the opening cysteine and the closing phenylalanine or tryptophan. The D gene is left open where the match is weak. Clone size is shown for a subset of rows, as once, few, many or a class of expanded clone.

abundance: NA
j_gene: TRBJ1-1
d_gene: NA
v_gene: TRBV10-3
CDR3nt: TGTGCCATCAGGGCCGGGGCGACTGAAGCTTTCTTT
CDR3aa: CAIRAGATEAFF

abundance: few
j_gene: TRBJ2-1
d_gene: TRBD1
v_gene: TRBV14
CDR3nt: TGTGCCAGCAGCCAAGATTGGGACAGGGGTAATGAGCAGTTCTTC
CDR3aa: CASSQDWDRGNEQFF

abundance: many
j_gene: TRBJ2-7
d_gene: NA
v_gene: TRBV7-2
CDR3nt: TGTGCCAGCAGCTTAGTAGGGCGAAACGAGCAGTACTTC
CDR3aa: CASSLVGRNEQYF

abundance: many
j_gene: TRBJ1-1
d_gene: NA
v_gene: TRBV20-1
CDR3nt: TGCAGTGCAAAGTTGGGGGACTTGAACACTGAAGCTTTCTTT
CDR3aa: CSAKLGDLNTEAFF

abundance: NA
j_gene: TRBJ2-1
d_gene: NA
v_gene: TRBV6-2/TRBV6-3
CDR3nt: TGTGCCAGCAGTCCGAAGGCCGTCTGGGACAATGAGCAGTTCTTC
CDR3aa: CASSPKAVWDNEQFF

abundance: NA
j_gene: TRBJ1-2
d_gene: TRBD1
v_gene: TRBV29-1
CDR3nt: TGCAGCGTGGACGATGGGACAGGGGATGGCTACACCTTC
CDR3aa: CSVDDGTGDGYTF

abundance: NA
j_gene: TRBJ1-5
d_gene: NA
v_gene: TRBV2
CDR3nt: TGTGCCAGCAGGGAGACACCATGGGGCGATCAGCCCCAGCATTTT
CDR3aa: CASRETPWGDQPQHF

abundance: few
j_gene: TRBJ2-1
d_gene: TRBD1
v_gene: TRBV7-9
CDR3nt: TGTGCCAGCACGGGGGACAGGGCCACCTTCTCCTACAATGAGCAGTTCTTC
CDR3aa: CASTGDRATFSYNEQFF

abundance: NA
j_gene: TRBJ2-5
d_gene: TRBD1
v_gene: TRBV9
CDR3nt: TGTGCCAGCAGCGCCCTAAACCGACAGGGACAAGAGACCCAGTACTTC
CDR3aa: CASSALNRQGQETQYF

abundance: NA
j_gene: TRBJ2-1
d_gene: NA
v_gene: TRBV29-1
CDR3nt: TGCAGCGTTGAAGGGATGGACAGTGGGGTGTACAATGAGCAGTTCTTC
CDR3aa: CSVEGMDSGVYNEQFF

abundance: few
j_gene: TRBJ2-7
d_gene: TRBD2
v_gene: TRBV28
CDR3nt: TGTGCCAGCAGCTGGGGCGGGGGGAAGTCCTACGAGCAGTACTTC
CDR3aa: CASSWGGGKSYEQYF

abundance: NA
j_gene: TRBJ2-2
d_gene: TRBD1
v_gene: TRBV2
CDR3nt: TGTGCCAGCAGTGGGACAGGACCGAACACCGGGGAGCTGTTTTTT
CDR3aa: CASSGTGPNTGELFF

abundance: few
j_gene: TRBJ2-1
d_gene: NA
v_gene: TRBV19
CDR3nt: TGTGCCAGTAGTATAGGTGGAGGGGATGAGCAGTTCTTC
CDR3aa: CASSIGGGDEQFF

abundance: NA
j_gene: TRBJ2-7
d_gene: TRBD1
v_gene: TRBV6-5
CDR3nt: TGTGCCAGCAGTCCCCGGACAGGGTACTACGAGCAGTACTTC
CDR3aa: CASSPRTGYYEQYF

abundance: NA
j_gene: TRBJ2-1
d_gene: NA
v_gene: TRBV29-1
CDR3nt: TGCAGCGTTGAATTTATCGAGGGAACCTACAATGAGCAGTTCTTC
CDR3aa: CSVEFIEGTYNEQFF

abundance: few
j_gene: TRBJ2-1
d_gene: TRBD2
v_gene: TRBV7-3
CDR3nt: TGTGCCAGCAGCCACTCACCTAGCGGGGGGGCAAGTGAGCAGTTCTTC
CDR3aa: CASSHSPSGGASEQFF

abundance: NA
j_gene: TRBJ2-5
d_gene: NA
v_gene: TRBV7-9
CDR3nt: TGTGCCAGCAGCCCCGAGGGGACAAATAGGGAGACCCAGTACTTC
CDR3aa: CASSPEGTNRETQYF

abundance: few
j_gene: TRBJ1-1
d_gene: NA
v_gene: TRBV6-2/TRBV6-3
CDR3nt: NA
CDR3aa: CASILEAVNTEAFF

abundance: NA
j_gene: TRBJ2-7
d_gene: NA
v_gene: TRBV19
CDR3nt: TGTGCCAGTAGTATTGCATACACCTACGAGCAGTACTTC
CDR3aa: CASSIAYTYEQYF

abundance: few
j_gene: TRBJ2-3
d_gene: TRBD2
v_gene: TRBV6-2/TRBV6-3
CDR3nt: TGTGCCAGCAGTTACTCTAGCGGGAGCTCCGATGAAGATACGCAGTATTTT
CDR3aa: CASSYSSGSSDEDTQYF

abundance: many
j_gene: TRBJ2-5
d_gene: NA
v_gene: TRBV7-9
CDR3nt: TGTGCCAGCAGCTTAGATAGGTTACAAGAGACCCAGTACTTC
CDR3aa: CASSLDRLQETQYF

abundance: few
j_gene: TRBJ1-4
d_gene: NA
v_gene: TRBV4-1
CDR3nt: TGCGCCAGCAGCCAAGACTCGACCGCAACTAATGAAAAACTGTTTTTT
CDR3aa: CASSQDSTATNEKLFF

abundance: NA
j_gene: TRBJ2-3
d_gene: TRBD2
v_gene: TRBV29-1
CDR3nt: TGCAGCGTCGATGGACTAGCGGGGGGGGTAGATACGCAGTATTTT
CDR3aa: CSVDGLAGGVDTQYF

abundance: NA
j_gene: TRBJ2-7
d_gene: TRBD1
v_gene: TRBV5-8
CDR3nt: TGTGCCAGCACCCTGGGGAGGGGACAGGGTCGCTACGAGCAGTACTTC
CDR3aa: CASTLGRGQGRYEQYF

abundance: many
j_gene: TRBJ1-1
d_gene: NA
v_gene: TRBV7-8
CDR3nt: TGTGCCAGCAGCCCAGCAGGGTTAATCGCTGAAGCTTTCTTT
CDR3aa: CASSPAGLIAEAFF

abundance: NA
j_gene: TRBJ1-1
d_gene: TRBD1
v_gene: TRBV7-9
CDR3nt: TGTGCCAGCAGCTGGGGACAGGCTGCCAGGAACACTGAAGCTTTCTTT
CDR3aa: CASSWGQAARNTEAFF

abundance: many
j_gene: TRBJ2-7
d_gene: NA
v_gene: TRBV7-2
CDR3nt: TGTGCCAGCAGCTCACAGAAGGTCCACGAGCAGTACTTC
CDR3aa: CASSSQKVHEQYF

abundance: NA
j_gene: TRBJ1-5
d_gene: NA
v_gene: TRBV6-2/TRBV6-3
CDR3nt: TGTGCCAGCGGGGCACGGCCCCAGCATTTT
CDR3aa: CASGARPQHF

abundance: few
j_gene: TRBJ2-5
d_gene: NA
v_gene: TRBV7-9
CDR3nt: TGTGCCAGCAGCACAGTTGGAAGTGGAGAGACCCAGTACTTC
CDR3aa: CASSTVGSGETQYF

abundance: few
j_gene: TRBJ2-7
d_gene: TRBD1
v_gene: TRBV27
CDR3nt: TGTGCCAGCAGCTTCGGGACAGGGGACTGGGAGCAGTACTTC
CDR3aa: CASSFGTGDWEQYF

abundance: NA
j_gene: TRBJ1-5
d_gene: TRBD1
v_gene: TRBV12-3/TRBV12-4
CDR3nt: TGTGCCAGCAGCGACGACAGGGAAGGCAATCAGCCCCAGCATTTT
CDR3aa: CASSDDREGNQPQHF